The 7 T cell receptor beta chains given below trace back to one sample, sequenced in a study of beta chain features in type 1 diabetes listed by TCRdb under 2018. The protocol used for the library was the immunoSEQ multiplex PCR assay. The High Capacity cDNA Reverse Transcription Kit was used to reverse transcribe all of the isolated RNA, meaning that expressed TCRB transcripts were what got sequenced. Here the immuneACCESS table is served through TCRdb, limited to in-frame sequences with V and J called. Missing clones are a known gap in these copies; in checked studies unresolved V genes cover under half, and the rest lacks a known reason. The sample table contains around 300,000 clones; only one count was recorded for about 8% of them. The ten biggest clones cover roughly 1% of the sample. Input material: central memory CD4+ T cells from blood. These receptors were taken from a woman under 30 in good health.

This clone was picked up a small number of times. The chain joins TRBV4-3 to TRBJ2-5; D possibly matches TRBD1 or TRBD2 (5 bases each). V lost 0 bases and J 0 bases, leaving 11 bases between the germline ends. Germline V gene lookup returns CDR1 LGHNA and CDR2 YSLEER. The CDR3 is 16 residues long. Here the CDR3 reads CASSQDPGTYQETQYF. CDR3 DNA sequence: TGCGCCAGCAGCCAAGATCCGGGGACCTACCAAGAGACCCAGTACTTC.

The chain links TRBV7-8 to TRBJ2-5; a possible D gene is TRBD1 (6 bases). Germline V gene sequence: CDR1 SGHVS, CDR2 FQNEAQ. The CDR3 spans 14 residues. The V end lost 5 bases, the J end lost 6 bases, and 16 bases lay between the germline ends. The CDR3 DNA follows: TGTGCCAGCAGCCCCTACAGGGTGGAGCAGACCCAGTACTTC. Its protein is CASSPYRVEQTQYF.

This clone was counted a few times. The V call is TRBV18, the J call TRBJ2-7, with D perhaps matching TRBD2 (6 bases). V lost 3 bases and J lost 7, with 13 bases in between. Germline V lookup: CDR1 KGHSH, CDR2 LQKENI. The CDR3 has 13 residues. The chain's CDR3 is CASSPGLSGEQYV. The CDR3 DNA reads as TGTGCCAGCTCACCGGGACTCTCGGGAGAGCAGTACGTC.

Ten or more counts support this clone. This chain links TRBV11-2 with TRBJ2-7; 8 bases match TRBD1. This CDR3 spans 14 amino acids. J lost 6 bases, V lost 2 bases, and 6 bases had no gene match. Germline CDR1 is SGHAT and CDR2 is FQNNGV. This CDR3 reads CASSLQTGDLEQYF. DNA of the CDR3: TGTGCCAGCAGCTTACAGACAGGGGATCTCGAGCAGTACTTC.

The chain links TRBV13 to TRBJ2-2; maybe TRBD1 (6 bases). Per germline, CDR1 PRHDT and CDR2 FYEKMQ (reference sequence). V was clipped by 6 bases and J by 7 bases, with 18 bases between them. CDR3 length: 15 residues. CDR3 sequence reads: CASSLLRQGNGELFF. CDR3 coding DNA: TGTGCCAGCAGTTTACTACGCCAGGGGAACGGGGAGCTGTTTTTT.

The sample holds a few counts of this clone. The V and J genes are TRBV29-1 and TRBJ2-3; the match to TRBD2 covers 10 bases. With 4 bases clipped from V and 0 bases from J, the junction kept 13 bases outside the gene matches. The germline gives CDR1 SQVTM, CDR2 ANQGSEA. There are 18 residues in the CDR3. The CDR3: CSVARGGTSVISTDTQYF. Written as DNA, the CDR3 is TGCAGCGTTGCGCGTGGCGGGACTAGCGTAATTAGCACAGATACGCAGTATTTT.

This clone was seen a few times. V and J are TRBV6-5 and TRBJ2-7; D possibly corresponds to TRBD1 (5 bases). The CDR3 consists of 13 residues. V gave up 6 bases and J gave up 4 bases, with 13 bases separating them. Germline V gene lookup returns CDR1 MNHEY and CDR2 SVGAGI. The CDR3, as DNA: TGTGCCAGCAGACCGGGCAGGGCGTACGAGCAGTACGTC. Amino acid sequence: CASRPGRAYEQYV.